This entry is about one T cell receptor (beta chain). This sample is part of a study of blood T cell repertoires in COVID-19. The table came from immunoSEQ multiplex PCR; TCRdb's copy has only in-frame clones and leaves some out. The profile shows about 220,000 clones, around 91% of them singletons. The clonotype was recovered from a woman aged 18-30 years in a cohort exposed to, infected with or recovered from COVID-19 (not recorded which). Sequenced material: PBMCs or T cells enriched from blood (not recorded which).

The CDR3 loop reads CASSAEMNTEAFF. The CDR3 DNA reads as TGTGCCAGCTCGGCGGAGATGAACACTGAAGCTTTCTTT. The gene calls are TRBV6-4 and TRBJ1-1; D is undetermined. CDR1 MRHNA and CDR2 SNTAGT come from the germline V gene. V gave up 8 bases and J gave up 0 bases, with 10 bases separating them. This CDR3 is 13 amino acids long.